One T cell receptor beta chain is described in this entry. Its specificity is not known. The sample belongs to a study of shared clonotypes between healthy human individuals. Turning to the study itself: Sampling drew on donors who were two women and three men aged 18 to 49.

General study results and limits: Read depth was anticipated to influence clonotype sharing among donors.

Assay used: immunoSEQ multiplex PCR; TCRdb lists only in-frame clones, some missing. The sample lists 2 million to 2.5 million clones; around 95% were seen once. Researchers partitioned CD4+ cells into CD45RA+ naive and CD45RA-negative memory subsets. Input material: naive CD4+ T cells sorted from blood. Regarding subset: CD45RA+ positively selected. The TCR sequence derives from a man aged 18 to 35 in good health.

The CDR3 DNA sequence: TGTGCCACCTTAAGGCGAAATACGCAGTATTTT. Its protein product is CATLRRNTQYF. The chain recombines TRBV2 with TRBJ2-3; D remains unclear. The CDR3 spans 11 residues. Trimming pared 10 bases from V and 7 bases from J, leaving 12 bases between. CDR1 is SNHLY and CDR2 is FYNNEI in the germline V gene.